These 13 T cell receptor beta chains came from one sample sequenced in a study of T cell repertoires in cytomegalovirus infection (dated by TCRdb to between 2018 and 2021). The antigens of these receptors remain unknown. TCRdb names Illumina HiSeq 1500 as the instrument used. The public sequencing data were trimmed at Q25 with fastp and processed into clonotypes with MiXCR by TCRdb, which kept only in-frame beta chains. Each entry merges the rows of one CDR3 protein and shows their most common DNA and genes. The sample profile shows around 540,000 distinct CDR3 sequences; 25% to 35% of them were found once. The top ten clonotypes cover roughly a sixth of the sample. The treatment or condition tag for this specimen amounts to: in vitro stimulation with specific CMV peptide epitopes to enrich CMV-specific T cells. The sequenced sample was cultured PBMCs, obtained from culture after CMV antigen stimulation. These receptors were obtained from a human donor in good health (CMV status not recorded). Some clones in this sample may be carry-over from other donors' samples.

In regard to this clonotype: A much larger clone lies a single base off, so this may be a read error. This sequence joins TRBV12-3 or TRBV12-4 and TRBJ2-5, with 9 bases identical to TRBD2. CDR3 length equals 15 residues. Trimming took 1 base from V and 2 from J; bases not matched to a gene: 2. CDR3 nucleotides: TGTGCCAGCAGTTTAGTGACTAGCGGACAAGAGACCCAGTACTTC. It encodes CASSLVTSGQETQYF.

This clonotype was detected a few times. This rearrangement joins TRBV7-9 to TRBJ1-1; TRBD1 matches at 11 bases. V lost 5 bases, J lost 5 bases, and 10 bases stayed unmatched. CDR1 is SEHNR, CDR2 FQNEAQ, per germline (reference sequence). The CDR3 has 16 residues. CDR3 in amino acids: CASSPGSDRGRTEAFF. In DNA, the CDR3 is TGTGCCAGCAGCCCAGGCTCGGACAGGGGGCGAACTGAAGCTTTCTTT. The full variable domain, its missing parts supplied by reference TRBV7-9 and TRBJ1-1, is DTGVSQNPRHKITKRGQNVTFRCDPISEHNRLYWYRQTLGQGPEFLTYFQNEAQLEKSRLLSDRFSAERPKGSFSTLEIQRTEQGDSAMYLCASSPGSDRGRTEAFFGQGTRLTVV.

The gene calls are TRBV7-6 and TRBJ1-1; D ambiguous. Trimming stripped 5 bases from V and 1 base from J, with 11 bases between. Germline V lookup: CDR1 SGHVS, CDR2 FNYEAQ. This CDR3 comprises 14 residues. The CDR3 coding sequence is TGTGCCAGCAGCCTCCGGAACGGGAACACTGAAGCTTTCTTT. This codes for CASSLRNGNTEAFF.

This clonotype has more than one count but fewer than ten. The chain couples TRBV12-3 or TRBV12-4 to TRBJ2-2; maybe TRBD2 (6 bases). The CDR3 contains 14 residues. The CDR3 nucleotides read TGTGCAGGAGGCGGGACCCTCGCCACCGGGGAGCTGTTTTTT. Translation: CAGGGTLATGELFF.

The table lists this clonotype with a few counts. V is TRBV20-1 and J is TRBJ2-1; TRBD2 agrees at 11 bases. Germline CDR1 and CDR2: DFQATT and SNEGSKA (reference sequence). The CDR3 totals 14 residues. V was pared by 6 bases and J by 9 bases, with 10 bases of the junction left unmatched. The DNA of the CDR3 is TGCAGTGCCCAGACACTAGCGGGAGTTAGTGAGCAGTTCTTC. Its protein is CSAQTLAGVSEQFF.

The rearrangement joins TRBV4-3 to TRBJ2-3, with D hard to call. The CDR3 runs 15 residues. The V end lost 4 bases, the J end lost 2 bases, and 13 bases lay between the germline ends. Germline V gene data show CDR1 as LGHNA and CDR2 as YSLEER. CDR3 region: CASSPIPGPTDTQYF. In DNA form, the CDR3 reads TGCGCCAGCAGCCCCATTCCCGGGCCCACAGATACGCAGTATTTT.

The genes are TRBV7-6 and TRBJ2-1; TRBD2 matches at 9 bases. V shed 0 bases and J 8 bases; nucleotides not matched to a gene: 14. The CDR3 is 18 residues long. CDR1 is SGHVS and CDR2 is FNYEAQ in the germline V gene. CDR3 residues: CASSLALGGRDLMHEQFF. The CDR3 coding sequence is TGTGCCAGCAGCTTAGCGCTGGGCGGGAGGGATCTGATGCATGAGCAGTTCTTC.

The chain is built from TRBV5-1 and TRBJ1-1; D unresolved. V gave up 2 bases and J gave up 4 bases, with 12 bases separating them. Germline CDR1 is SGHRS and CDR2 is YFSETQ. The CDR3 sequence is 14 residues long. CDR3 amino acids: CASSLRETVTEAFF. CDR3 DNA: TGCGCCAGCAGCTTAAGGGAGACGGTCACTGAAGCTTTCTTT.

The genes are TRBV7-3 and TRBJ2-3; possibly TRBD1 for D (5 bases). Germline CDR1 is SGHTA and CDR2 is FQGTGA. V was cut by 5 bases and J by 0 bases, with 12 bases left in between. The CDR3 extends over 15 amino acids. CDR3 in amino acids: CASSQGIRSTDTQYF. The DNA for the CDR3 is TGTGCCAGCAGCCAGGGTATCAGAAGCACAGATACGCAGTATTTT.

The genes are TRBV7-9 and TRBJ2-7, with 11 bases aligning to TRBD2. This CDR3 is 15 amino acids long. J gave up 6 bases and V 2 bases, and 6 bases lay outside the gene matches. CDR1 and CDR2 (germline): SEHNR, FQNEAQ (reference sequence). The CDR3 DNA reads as TGTGCCAGCAGCTTACTAGCGGGAGGTCTCGCCGAGCAGTACTTC. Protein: CASSLLAGGLAEQYF. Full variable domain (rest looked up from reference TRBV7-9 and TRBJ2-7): DTGVSQNPRHKITKRGQNVTFRCDPISEHNRLYWYRQTLGQGPEFLTYFQNEAQLEKSRLLSDRFSAERPKGSFSTLEIQRTEQGDSAMYLCASSLLAGGLAEQYFGPGTRLTVT.

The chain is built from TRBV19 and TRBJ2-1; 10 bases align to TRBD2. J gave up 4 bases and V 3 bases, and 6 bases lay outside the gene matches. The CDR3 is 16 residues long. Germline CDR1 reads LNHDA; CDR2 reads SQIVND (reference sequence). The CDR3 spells CASSIGASGSYNEQFF. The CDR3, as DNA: TGTGCCAGTAGTATCGGTGCTAGCGGGAGTTACAATGAGCAGTTCTTC.

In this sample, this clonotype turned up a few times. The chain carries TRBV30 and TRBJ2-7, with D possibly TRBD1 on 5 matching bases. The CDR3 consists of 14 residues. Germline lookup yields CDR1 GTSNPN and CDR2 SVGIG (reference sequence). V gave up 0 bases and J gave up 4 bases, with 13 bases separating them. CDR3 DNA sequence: TGTGCCTGGAGTGTTTTGGAAAGGGGTTACGAGCAGTACTTC. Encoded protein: CAWSVLERGYEQYF.

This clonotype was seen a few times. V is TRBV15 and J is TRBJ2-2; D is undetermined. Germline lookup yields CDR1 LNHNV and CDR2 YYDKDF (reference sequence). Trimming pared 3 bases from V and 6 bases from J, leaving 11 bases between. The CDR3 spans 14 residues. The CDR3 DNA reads TGTGCCACCAGCAGTACCAGTAGATCCGGGGAGCTGTTTTTT. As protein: CATSSTSRSGELFF.